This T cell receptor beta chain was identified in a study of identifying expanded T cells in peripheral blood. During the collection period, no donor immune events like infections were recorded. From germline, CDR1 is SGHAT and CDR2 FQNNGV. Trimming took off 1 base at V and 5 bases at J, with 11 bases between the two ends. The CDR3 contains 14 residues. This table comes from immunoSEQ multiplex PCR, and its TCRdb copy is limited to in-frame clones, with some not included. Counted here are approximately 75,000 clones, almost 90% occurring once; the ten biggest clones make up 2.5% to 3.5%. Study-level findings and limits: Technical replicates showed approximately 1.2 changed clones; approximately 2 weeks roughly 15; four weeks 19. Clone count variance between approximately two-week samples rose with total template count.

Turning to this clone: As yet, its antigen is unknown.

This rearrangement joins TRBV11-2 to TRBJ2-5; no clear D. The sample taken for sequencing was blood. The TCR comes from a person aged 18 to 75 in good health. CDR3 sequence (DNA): TGTGCCAGCAGCTTAGTGCCATCCGGGGAGACCCAGTACTTC. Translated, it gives CASSLVPSGETQYF.